The rows below give T cell receptor beta chains drawn from one sample of a study of human T cells and chemical hapten exposure. TCRdb itself ran the RACE reads through MiXCR, one entry per CDR3 protein. Seen here are under 75,000 distinct CDR3 sequences, 8.5% observed once, and the top ten hold around 3.5%. The starting material was whole blood, obtained in connection with sensitization to the hapten diphenylcyclopropenone (DPC). The receptors derive from a woman between 50 and 59 years old with alopecia areata. Some clones in this sample may be carry-over from other donors' samples. The conserved cysteine and the conserved F or W are not part of the CDR3 here. Each record gives: CDR3 length, clone size, V gene, CDR3 protein. Only some rows state a clone size, as once, few, many or a class for expanded clones.

cdr3_length: 12
clone_size: many
v_call: TRBV20-1
cdr3_aa: SARKASGEETQY

cdr3_length: 14
clone_size: few
v_call: TRBV14
cdr3_aa: ASSQEDGINTGELF

cdr3_length: 10
clone_size: NA
v_call: TRBV12-3/TRBV12-4
cdr3_aa: ASSPPGTAQY

cdr3_length: 12
clone_size: many
v_call: TRBV5-1
cdr3_aa: ASSPGQDRYEQY

cdr3_length: 12
clone_size: few
v_call: TRBV29-1
cdr3_aa: SVEDYRENYGYT

cdr3_length: 14
clone_size: few
v_call: TRBV12-3/TRBV12-4
cdr3_aa: ASSYQQVSSGNTIY

cdr3_length: 11
clone_size: many
v_call: TRBV5-4
cdr3_aa: ASSLLPGETQY